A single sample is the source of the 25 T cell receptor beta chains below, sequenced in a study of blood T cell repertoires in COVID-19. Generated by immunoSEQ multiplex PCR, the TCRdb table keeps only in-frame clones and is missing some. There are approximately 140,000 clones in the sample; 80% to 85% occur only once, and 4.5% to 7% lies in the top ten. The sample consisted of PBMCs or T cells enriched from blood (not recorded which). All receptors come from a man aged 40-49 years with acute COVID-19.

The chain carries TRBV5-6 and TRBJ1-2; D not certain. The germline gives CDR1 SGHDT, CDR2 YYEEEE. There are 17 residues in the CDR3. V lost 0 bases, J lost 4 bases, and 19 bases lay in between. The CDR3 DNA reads TGTGCCAGCAGCTTGGGCGGGATCTACCCCTCCTCCTATGGCTACACCTTC. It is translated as CASSLGGIYPSSYGYTF.

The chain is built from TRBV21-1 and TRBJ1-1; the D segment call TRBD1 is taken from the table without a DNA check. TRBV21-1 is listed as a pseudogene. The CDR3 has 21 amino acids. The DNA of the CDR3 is TGTGCCAGCAGCCCGGGGAAGGGACAGGGGGGACCCCCCCGCCGGAACACTGAAGCTTTCTTT. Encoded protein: CASSPGKGQGGPPRRNTEAFF.

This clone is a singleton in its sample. Written as DNA, the CDR3 is TGTGCCAGCAGTTTTGGGACAGCGCTTAATTCACCCCTCCACTTT. It yields the protein CASSFGTALNSPLHF. The chain recombines TRBV6-2 or TRBV6-3 with TRBJ1-6, with 7 bases fitting TRBD1. CDR3 length: 15 amino acids. With 4 bases clipped from V and 6 bases from J, the junction kept 6 bases outside the gene matches. Germline assignment: CDR1 MNHEY and CDR2 SVGEGT.

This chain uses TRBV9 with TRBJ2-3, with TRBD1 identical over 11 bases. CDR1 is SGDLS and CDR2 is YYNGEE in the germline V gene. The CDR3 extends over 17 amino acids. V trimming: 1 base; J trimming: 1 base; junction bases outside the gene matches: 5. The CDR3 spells CASSVRDRGLGTDTQYF. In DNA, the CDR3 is TGTGCCAGCAGCGTACGGGACAGGGGGTTGGGCACAGATACGCAGTATTTT.

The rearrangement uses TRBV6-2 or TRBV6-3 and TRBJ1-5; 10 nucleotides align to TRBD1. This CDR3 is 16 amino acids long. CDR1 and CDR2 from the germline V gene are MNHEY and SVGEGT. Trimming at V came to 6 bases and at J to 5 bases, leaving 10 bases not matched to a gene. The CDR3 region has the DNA TGTGCCAGCAGGCCTCCTCCGGGACAGGGGTATCAGCCCCAGCATTTT. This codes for CASRPPPGQGYQPQHF.

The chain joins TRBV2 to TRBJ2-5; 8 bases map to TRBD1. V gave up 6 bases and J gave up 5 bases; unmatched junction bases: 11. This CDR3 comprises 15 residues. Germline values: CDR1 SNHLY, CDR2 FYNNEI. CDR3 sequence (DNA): TGTGCCAGCAGAGATACAGGGGGATGGTGGGAGACCCAGTACTTC. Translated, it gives CASRDTGGWWETQYF.

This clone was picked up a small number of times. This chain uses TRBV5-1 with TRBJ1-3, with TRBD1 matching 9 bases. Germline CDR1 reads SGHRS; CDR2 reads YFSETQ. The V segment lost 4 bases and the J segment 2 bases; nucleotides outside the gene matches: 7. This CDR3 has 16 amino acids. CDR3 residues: CASSRQGEGAGNTIYF. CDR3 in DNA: TGCGCCAGCAGCCGACAGGGGGAAGGTGCTGGAAACACCATATATTTT.

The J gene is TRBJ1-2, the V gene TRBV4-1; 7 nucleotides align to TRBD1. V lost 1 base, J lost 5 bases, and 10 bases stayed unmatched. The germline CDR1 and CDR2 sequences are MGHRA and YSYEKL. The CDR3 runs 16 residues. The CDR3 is CASSQVSTGKSYGYTF. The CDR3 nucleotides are TGCGCCAGCAGCCAAGTATCGACAGGGAAGTCATATGGCTACACCTTC.

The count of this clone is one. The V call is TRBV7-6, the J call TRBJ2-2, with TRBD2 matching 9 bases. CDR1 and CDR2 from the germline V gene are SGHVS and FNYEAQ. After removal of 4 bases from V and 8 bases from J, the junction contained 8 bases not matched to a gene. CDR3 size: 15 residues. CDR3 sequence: CASSYMTSGGGELFF. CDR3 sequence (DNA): TGTGCCAGCAGCTATATGACTAGCGGCGGGGGGGAGCTGTTTTTT.

This chain's CDR3 is CASRRQGGNEQFF. The DNA of the CDR3 is TGTGCCAGCCGGCGACAGGGGGGTAATGAGCAGTTCTTC. This chain uses TRBV28 with TRBJ2-1, with TRBD1 matching over 9 bases. The CDR3 loop spans 13 amino acids. Losses at the gene ends were 8 bases for V and 7 bases for J; bases not matched to a gene: 6. CDR1 and CDR2 (germline): MDHEN, SYDVKM.

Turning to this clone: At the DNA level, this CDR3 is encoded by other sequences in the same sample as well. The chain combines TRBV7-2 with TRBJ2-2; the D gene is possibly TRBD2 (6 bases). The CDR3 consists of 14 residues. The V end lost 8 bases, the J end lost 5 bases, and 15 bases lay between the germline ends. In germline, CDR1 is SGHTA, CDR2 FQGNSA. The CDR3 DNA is TGTGCCAGCGGTCCCACGGGGGTGACCGGGGAGCTGTTTTTT. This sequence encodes CASGPTGVTGELFF. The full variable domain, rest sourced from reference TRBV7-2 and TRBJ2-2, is GAGVSQSPSNKVTEKGKDVELRCDPISGHTALYWYRQSLGQGLEFLIYFQGNSAPDKSGLPSDRFSAERTGGSVSTLTIQRTQQEDSAVYLCASGPTGVTGELFFGEGSRLTVL.

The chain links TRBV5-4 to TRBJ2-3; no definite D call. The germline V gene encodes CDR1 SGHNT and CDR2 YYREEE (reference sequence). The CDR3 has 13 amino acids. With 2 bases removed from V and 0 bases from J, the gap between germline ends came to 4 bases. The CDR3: CASSLTSTDTQYF. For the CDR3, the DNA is TGTGCCAGCAGCTTAACTAGCACAGATACGCAGTATTTT.

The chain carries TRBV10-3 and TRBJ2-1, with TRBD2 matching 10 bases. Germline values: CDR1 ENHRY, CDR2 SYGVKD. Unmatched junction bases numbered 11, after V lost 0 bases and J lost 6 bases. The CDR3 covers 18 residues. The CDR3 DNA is TGTGCCATCAGTGAGTCACGCCGCCGGAGCGGGGGGGCCAATGAGCAGTTCTTC. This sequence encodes CAISESRRRSGGANEQFF.

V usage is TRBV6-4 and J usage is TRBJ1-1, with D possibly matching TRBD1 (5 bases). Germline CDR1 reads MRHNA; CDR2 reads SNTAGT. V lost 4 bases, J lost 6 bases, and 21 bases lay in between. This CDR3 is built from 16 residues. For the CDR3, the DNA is TGTGCCAGCAGTGCCCTCGCAGGACAACGGCCGGCTGAAGCTTTCTTT. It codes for CASSALAGQRPAEAFF.

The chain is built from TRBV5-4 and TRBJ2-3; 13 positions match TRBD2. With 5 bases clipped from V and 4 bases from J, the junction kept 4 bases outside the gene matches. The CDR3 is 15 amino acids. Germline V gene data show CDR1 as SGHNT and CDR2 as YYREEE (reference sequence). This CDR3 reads CASRPGLAGADTQYF. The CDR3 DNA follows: TGTGCCAGCAGACCCGGACTAGCGGGAGCAGATACGCAGTATTTT.

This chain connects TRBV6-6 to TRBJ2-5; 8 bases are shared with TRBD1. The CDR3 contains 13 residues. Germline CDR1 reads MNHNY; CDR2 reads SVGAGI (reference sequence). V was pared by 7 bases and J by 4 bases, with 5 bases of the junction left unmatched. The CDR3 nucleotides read TGTGCCAGCAAGGAAACAGGGGGAGAGACCCAGTACTTC. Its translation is CASKETGGETQYF.

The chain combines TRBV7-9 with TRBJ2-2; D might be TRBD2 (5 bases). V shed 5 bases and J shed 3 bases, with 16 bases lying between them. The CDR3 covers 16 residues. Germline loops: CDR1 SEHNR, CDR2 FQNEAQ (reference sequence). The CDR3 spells CASSHEGSTDTGELFF. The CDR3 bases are TGTGCCAGCAGCCACGAGGGAAGTACGGACACCGGGGAGCTGTTTTTT.

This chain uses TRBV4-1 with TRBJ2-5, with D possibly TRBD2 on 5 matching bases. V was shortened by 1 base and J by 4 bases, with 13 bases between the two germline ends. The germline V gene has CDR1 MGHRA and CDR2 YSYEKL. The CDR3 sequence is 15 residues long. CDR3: CASSQAAGRAETQYF. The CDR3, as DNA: TGCGCCAGCAGCCAAGCCGCGGGTAGGGCAGAGACCCAGTACTTC.

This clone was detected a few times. CDR3 in amino acids: CAWSVTGDRADQPQHF. The CDR3 DNA reads as TGTGCCTGGAGTGTAACGGGCGACAGGGCCGATCAGCCCCAGCATTTT. J is TRBJ1-5 and V is TRBV30, with 7 bases aligning to TRBD1. This CDR3 has 16 residues. The ends lost 0 bases at V and 5 bases at J; junction bases unmatched: 10. The germline V gene has CDR1 GTSNPN and CDR2 SVGIG (reference sequence).

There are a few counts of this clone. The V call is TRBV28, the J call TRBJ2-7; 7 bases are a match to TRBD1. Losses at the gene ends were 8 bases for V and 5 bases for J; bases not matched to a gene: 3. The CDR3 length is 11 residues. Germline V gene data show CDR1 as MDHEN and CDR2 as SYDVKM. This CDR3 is CASGQGDEQYF. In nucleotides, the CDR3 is TGTGCCAGCGGTCAGGGGGACGAGCAGTACTTC.

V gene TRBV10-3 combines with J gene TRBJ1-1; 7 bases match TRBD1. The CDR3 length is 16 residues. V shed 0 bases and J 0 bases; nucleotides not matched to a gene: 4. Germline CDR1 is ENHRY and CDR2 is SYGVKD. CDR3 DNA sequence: TGTGCCATCAGTGAGTCTGGCAGGGGGATGAACACTGAAGCTTTCTTT. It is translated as CAISESGRGMNTEAFF.

The CDR3 DNA reads as TGTGCCAGTAGTGGGACTAGAGACAATGAGCAGTTCTTC. Amino acids: CASSGTRDNEQFF. The chain joins TRBV19 to TRBJ2-1; 8 bases line up with TRBD2. This CDR3 region has 13 residues. V shed 5 bases and J 5 bases; nucleotides not matched to a gene: 2. Germline V CDR1 and CDR2: LNHDA, SQIVND (reference sequence).

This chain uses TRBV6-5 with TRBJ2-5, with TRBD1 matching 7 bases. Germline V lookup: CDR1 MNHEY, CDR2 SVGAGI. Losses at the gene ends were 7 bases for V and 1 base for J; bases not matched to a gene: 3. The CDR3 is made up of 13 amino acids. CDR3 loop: CASTSGGQETQYF. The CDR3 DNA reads TGTGCCAGCACCTCAGGGGGCCAAGAGACCCAGTACTTC.

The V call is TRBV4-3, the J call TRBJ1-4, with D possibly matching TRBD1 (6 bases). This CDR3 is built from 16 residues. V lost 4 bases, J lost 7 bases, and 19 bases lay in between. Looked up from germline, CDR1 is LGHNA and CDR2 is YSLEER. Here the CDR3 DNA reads TGCGCCAGCAGCCGCCAGCAGAACAGGGACGGTGAAAAACTGTTTTTT. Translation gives CASSRQQNRDGEKLFF.

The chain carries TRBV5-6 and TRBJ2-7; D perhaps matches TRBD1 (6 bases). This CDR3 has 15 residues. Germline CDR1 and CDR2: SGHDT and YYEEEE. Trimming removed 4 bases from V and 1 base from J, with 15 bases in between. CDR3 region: CASSPNQGKSYEQYF. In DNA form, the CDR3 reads TGTGCCAGCAGCCCAAATCAGGGGAAATCCTACGAGCAGTACTTC.